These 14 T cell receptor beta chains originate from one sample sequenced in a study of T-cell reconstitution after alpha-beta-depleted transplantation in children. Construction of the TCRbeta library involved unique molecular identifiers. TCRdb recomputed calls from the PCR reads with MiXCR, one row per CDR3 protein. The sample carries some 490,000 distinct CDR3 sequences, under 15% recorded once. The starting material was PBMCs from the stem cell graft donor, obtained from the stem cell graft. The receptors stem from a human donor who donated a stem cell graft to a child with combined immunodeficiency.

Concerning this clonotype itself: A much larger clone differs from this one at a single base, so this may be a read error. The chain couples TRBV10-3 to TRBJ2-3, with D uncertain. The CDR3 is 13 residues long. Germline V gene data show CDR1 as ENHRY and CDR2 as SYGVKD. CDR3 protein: CAISETRLDTPYF. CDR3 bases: TGTGCCATCAGTGAAACTCGTCTTGATACGCCGTATTTT.

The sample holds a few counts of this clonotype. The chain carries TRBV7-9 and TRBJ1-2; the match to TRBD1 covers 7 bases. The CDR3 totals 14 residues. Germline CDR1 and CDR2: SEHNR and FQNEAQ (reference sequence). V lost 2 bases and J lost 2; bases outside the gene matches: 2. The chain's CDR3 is CASSLQGQNYGYTF. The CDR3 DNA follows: TGTGCCAGCAGCTTACAGGGACAGAACTATGGCTACACCTTC.

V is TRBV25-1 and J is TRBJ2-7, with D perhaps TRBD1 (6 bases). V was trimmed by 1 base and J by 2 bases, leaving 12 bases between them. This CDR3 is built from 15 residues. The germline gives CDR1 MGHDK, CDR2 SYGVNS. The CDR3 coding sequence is TGTGCCAGCAGTGAATGGAGGACAGAACCCTACGAGCAGTACTTC. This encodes CASSEWRTEPYEQYF.

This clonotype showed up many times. The CDR3 reads CASSGESAQYEQYF. The CDR3 nucleotides are TGTGCCAGCAGTGGAGAATCTGCTCAGTACGAGCAGTACTTC. V gene TRBV6-4 combines with J gene TRBJ2-7; D not resolved. Germline V lookup: CDR1 MRHNA, CDR2 SNTAGT. Between the trimmed V and J ends, which lost 4 bases and 4 bases, there was a span of 14 bases. The CDR3 is made up of 14 amino acids.

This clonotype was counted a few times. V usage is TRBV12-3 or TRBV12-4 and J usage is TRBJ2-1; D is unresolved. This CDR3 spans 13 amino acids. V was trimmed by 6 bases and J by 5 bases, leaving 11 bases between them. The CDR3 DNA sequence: TGTGCCAGCAGCTACCCGTCCCACAATGAGCAGTTCTTC. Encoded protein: CASSYPSHNEQFF.

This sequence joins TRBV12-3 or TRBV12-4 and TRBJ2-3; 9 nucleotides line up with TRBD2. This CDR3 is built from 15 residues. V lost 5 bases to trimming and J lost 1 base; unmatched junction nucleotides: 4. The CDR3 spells CASSLTSGRTDTQYF. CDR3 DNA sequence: TGTGCCAGCAGTCTGACTAGCGGACGCACAGATACGCAGTATTTT.

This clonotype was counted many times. CDR3 DNA sequence: TGCAGTGCTAGGGATAAAACTAAGGGGGAAGCTTTCTTT. Its protein product is CSARDKTKGEAFF. This chain connects TRBV20-1 to TRBJ1-1; possible D gene TRBD1, 5 bases. There are 13 residues in the CDR3. Trimming shortened V by 3 bases and J by 8 bases, and 16 bases separated the two germline ends. Germline CDR1 and CDR2: DFQATT and SNEGSKA (reference sequence).

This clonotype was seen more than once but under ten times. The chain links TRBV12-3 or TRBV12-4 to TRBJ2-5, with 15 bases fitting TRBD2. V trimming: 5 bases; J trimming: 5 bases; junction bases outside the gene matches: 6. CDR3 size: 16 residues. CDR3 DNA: TGTGCCAGCAGTGGACTAGCGGGAGGGGCCCGGGAGACCCAGTACTTC. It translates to CASSGLAGGARETQYF.

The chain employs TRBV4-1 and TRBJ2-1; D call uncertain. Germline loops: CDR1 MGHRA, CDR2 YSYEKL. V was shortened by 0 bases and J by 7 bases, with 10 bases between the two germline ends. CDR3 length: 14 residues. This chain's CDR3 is CASSQEGLQNEQFF. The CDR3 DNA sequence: TGCGCCAGCAGCCAAGAAGGCCTACAGAATGAGCAGTTCTTC.

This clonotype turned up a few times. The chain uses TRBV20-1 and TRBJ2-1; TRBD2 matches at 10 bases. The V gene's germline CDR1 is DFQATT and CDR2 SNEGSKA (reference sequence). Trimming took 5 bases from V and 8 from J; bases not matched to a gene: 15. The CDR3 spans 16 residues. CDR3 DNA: TGCAGTGCTCTCTTAGGATTAGCGGGGGGCCCTTATGAGCAGTTCTTC. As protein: CSALLGLAGGPYEQFF.

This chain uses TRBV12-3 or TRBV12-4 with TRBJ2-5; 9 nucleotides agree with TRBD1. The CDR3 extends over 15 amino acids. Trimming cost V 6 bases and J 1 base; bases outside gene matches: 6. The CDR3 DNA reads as TGTGCCAGCAGAACGGGACAGGGCCTCCAAGAGACCCAGTACTTC. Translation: CASRTGQGLQETQYF.

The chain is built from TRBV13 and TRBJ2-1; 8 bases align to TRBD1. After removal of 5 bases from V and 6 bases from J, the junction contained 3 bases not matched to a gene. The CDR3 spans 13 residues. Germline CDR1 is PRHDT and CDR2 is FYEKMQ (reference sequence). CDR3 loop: CASSTTGVNEQFF. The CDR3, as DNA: TGTGCCAGCAGCACGACAGGGGTCAATGAGCAGTTCTTC.

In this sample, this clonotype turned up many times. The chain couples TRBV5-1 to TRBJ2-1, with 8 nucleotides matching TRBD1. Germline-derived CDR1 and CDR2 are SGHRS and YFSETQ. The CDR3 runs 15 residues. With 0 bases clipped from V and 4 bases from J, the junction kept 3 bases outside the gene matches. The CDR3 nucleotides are TGCGCCAGCAGCTTGGTGGACAGGGTATACAATGAGCAGTTCTTC. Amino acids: CASSLVDRVYNEQFF.

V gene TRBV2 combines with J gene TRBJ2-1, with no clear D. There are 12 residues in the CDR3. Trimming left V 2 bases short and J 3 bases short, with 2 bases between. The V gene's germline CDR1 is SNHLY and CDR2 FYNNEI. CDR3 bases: TGTGCCAGCAGTGAATACTACAATGAGCAGTTCTTC. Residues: CASSEYYNEQFF.